These 4 T cell receptor beta chains were sequenced from one sample in a study of molecular identifiers for immune sequencing clone quantification. MiXCR was run by TCRdb on the PCR reads, yielding one entry per CDR3 protein. The data contain 35,000 to 45,000 distinct CDR3 sequences, over 15% of them singletons. The material sequenced was naive CD8+ T cells from blood, with Jurkat cell RNA spiked in. The subset was: FACS-sorted CD8+CD4-CCR7+CD45RA+ naive T cells. The receptors originated from a human donor in good health. Some libraries in this study had Jurkat cell RNA spiked in.

This clonotype occurred many times. The chain combines TRBV4-2 with TRBJ2-1; 7 bases line up with TRBD2. CDR1 and CDR2 from the germline V gene are LGHNA and YNFKEQ. This CDR3 is built from 17 residues. With 0 bases clipped from V and 4 bases from J, the junction kept 9 bases outside the gene matches. DNA for the CDR3: TGTGCCAGCAGCCAAGATTGGTCTAGCGGAGCATACAATGAGCAGTTCTTC. This codes for CASSQDWSSGAYNEQFF.

This clonotype is labeled as medium-sized. The chain joins TRBV27 to TRBJ2-3; D is ambiguous. V lost 2 bases, J lost 2 bases, and 8 bases lay in between. The germline gives CDR1 MNHEY, CDR2 SMNVEV (reference sequence). This CDR3 has 14 amino acids. The CDR3 DNA reads TGTGCCAGCAGTTTAGCTACCCACACAGATACGCAGTATTTT. Its protein product is CASSLATHTDTQYF.

This clonotype was observed many times. The rearrangement joins TRBV9 to TRBJ2-3; TRBD2 aligns across 7 bases. The germline V gene has CDR1 SGDLS and CDR2 YYNGEE. V trimming: 4 bases; J trimming: 5 bases; junction bases outside the gene matches: 13. CDR3 length: 16 residues. The CDR3 DNA reads TGTGCCAGCAGCCCCTGGAGCGGGGAGGGGTTAGATACGCAGTATTTT. This encodes CASSPWSGEGLDTQYF.

In its sample, this clonotype was seen a few times. The chain combines TRBV19 with TRBJ1-5, with D perhaps matching TRBD1 (6 bases). The CDR3 covers 13 residues. The V end lost 9 bases, the J end lost 8 bases, and 17 bases lay between the germline ends. CDR1 is LNHDA and CDR2 is SQIVND in the germline V gene (reference sequence). The CDR3 DNA reads TGTGCCAGCACCGTATGGGGGGCCGAGCCCCAGCATTTT. Translated: CASTVWGAEPQHF.